This is a list of T cell receptor beta chains from one sample in a study of T cell responses to AZD1222 COVID-19 vaccine. Sequenced by immunoSEQ multiplex PCR; TCRdb stores in-frame clones only, minus some. The sample includes about 180,000 clones, around nine tenths of them seen just once. The sequencing used peripheral blood, collected on day 0 of AZD1222 vaccination. The receptors derive from an adult in good health. CDR3s include the opening cysteine and the closing phenylalanine or tryptophan. The order of the fields is clone size, D gene, V gene, J gene, CDR3 DNA, CDR3 protein. The D gene is left open where the match is weak. Some rows mark clone size as missing; the rest say once, few, many or name a class of expanded clone.

clone_size: NA; d_call: NA; v_call: TRBV7-2; j_call: TRBJ1-4; cdr3_nt: TGTGCCAGCAGTTGGACGGAAGCAACTAATGAAAAACTGTTTTTT; cdr3_aa: CASSWTEATNEKLFF
clone_size: NA; d_call: NA; v_call: TRBV21-1; j_call: TRBJ2-6; cdr3_nt: TGTGCCAGCAGCAAAGGGAACACTTATAGCTCTGGGGCCAACGTCCTGACTTTC; cdr3_aa: CASSKGNTYSSGANVLTF
clone_size: NA; d_call: TRBD1; v_call: TRBV5-6; j_call: TRBJ1-5; cdr3_nt: TGTGCCAGCAGCTTAGAAGAACAGGGGAATCCTAGCAATCAGCCCCAGCATTTT; cdr3_aa: CASSLEEQGNPSNQPQHF
clone_size: NA; d_call: NA; v_call: TRBV7-6; j_call: TRBJ1-5; cdr3_nt: TGTGCCAGCAGCCGACTCGAGGCGGATAATCAGCCCCAGCATTTT; cdr3_aa: CASSRLEADNQPQHF
clone_size: NA; d_call: NA; v_call: TRBV14; j_call: TRBJ2-2; cdr3_nt: TGTGCCAGCAGCCGGGACACAAAGACGAACACCGGGGAGCTGTTTTTT; cdr3_aa: CASSRDTKTNTGELFF
clone_size: NA; d_call: TRBD1; v_call: TRBV24-1; j_call: TRBJ1-1; cdr3_nt: TGTGCCACCAGTGATGCCGATGGGACAGGGGCCACTGAAGCTTTCTTT; cdr3_aa: CATSDADGTGATEAFF
clone_size: NA; d_call: NA; v_call: TRBV7-3; j_call: TRBJ1-1; cdr3_nt: TGTGCCAGCAGCAATAGGAACACTGAAGCTTTCTTT; cdr3_aa: CASSNRNTEAFF
clone_size: NA; d_call: NA; v_call: TRBV9; j_call: TRBJ1-2; cdr3_nt: TGTGCCAGCAGCGTATTAGGCTATGGCTACACCTTC; cdr3_aa: CASSVLGYGYTF
clone_size: NA; d_call: TRBD1; v_call: TRBV19; j_call: TRBJ2-7; cdr3_nt: TGTGCCAGTAGTCCCGACAGGGGCCTCTCCTACGAGCAGTACTTC; cdr3_aa: CASSPDRGLSYEQYF
clone_size: few; d_call: NA; v_call: TRBV6-1; j_call: TRBJ1-2; cdr3_nt: TGTGCCAGCAGTTCCGGGGCGCAGGGAACTTTCTACACCTTC; cdr3_aa: CASSSGAQGTFYTF
clone_size: NA; d_call: TRBD1; v_call: TRBV7-6; j_call: TRBJ1-4; cdr3_nt: TGTGCCAGCAGCTTGGTCCCTACAGGGGGCGATGAAAAACTGTTTTTT; cdr3_aa: CASSLVPTGGDEKLFF
clone_size: NA; d_call: NA; v_call: TRBV12-3/TRBV12-4; j_call: TRBJ1-6; cdr3_nt: TGTGCCAGCAAGGGAGGCTCCCTCCACTTT; cdr3_aa: CASKGGSLHF
clone_size: NA; d_call: NA; v_call: TRBV30; j_call: TRBJ2-2; cdr3_nt: TGTGCCAGATCAACAGGGCTTGACGGGGAGCTGTTTTTT; cdr3_aa: CARSTGLDGELFF
clone_size: NA; d_call: NA; v_call: TRBV29-1; j_call: TRBJ1-1; cdr3_nt: TGCAGCGTTAGTTCTCCAGGGAACACTGAAGCTTTCTTT; cdr3_aa: CSVSSPGNTEAFF
clone_size: NA; d_call: NA; v_call: TRBV30; j_call: TRBJ2-6; cdr3_nt: TGTGCCTGGAGTGTACGTGGCTTCTTGGGGGCCAACGTCCTGACTTTC; cdr3_aa: CAWSVRGFLGANVLTF
clone_size: NA; d_call: NA; v_call: TRBV24-1; j_call: TRBJ2-3; cdr3_nt: TGTGCCACCAGTGATTTGGGCGGGGAGGACACAGATACGCAGTATTTT; cdr3_aa: CATSDLGGEDTDTQYF
clone_size: NA; d_call: NA; v_call: TRBV10-1; j_call: TRBJ2-3; cdr3_nt: TGCGCCAGCAGTGCGACCCTCGGGGATACGCAGTATTTT; cdr3_aa: CASSATLGDTQYF
clone_size: NA; d_call: NA; v_call: TRBV5-4; j_call: TRBJ2-1; cdr3_nt: TGTGCCAGCAGCTCCCCGGTAGGGAGTTTCAATGAGCAGTTCTTC; cdr3_aa: CASSSPVGSFNEQFF
clone_size: NA; d_call: TRBD1; v_call: TRBV5-4; j_call: TRBJ2-7; cdr3_nt: TGTGCCAGCAGCCCAACAGGGGTCCCCTACGAGCAGTACTTC; cdr3_aa: CASSPTGVPYEQYF
clone_size: NA; d_call: TRBD1; v_call: TRBV3-1/TRBV3-2; j_call: TRBJ1-6; cdr3_nt: TGTGCCAGCAGCCCCGCTCGACAGGGCTCTAATTCACCCCTCCACTTT; cdr3_aa: CASSPARQGSNSPLHF
clone_size: NA; d_call: NA; v_call: TRBV29-1; j_call: TRBJ1-1; cdr3_nt: TGCAGCGTTGGGGGAAGGTCTATGACTGAAGCTTTCTTT; cdr3_aa: CSVGGRSMTEAFF
clone_size: NA; d_call: TRBD1; v_call: TRBV25-1; j_call: TRBJ1-2; cdr3_nt: TGTGCCAGCAGTGGGGAGGGACAGGGGGACTATGGCTACACCTTC; cdr3_aa: CASSGEGQGDYGYTF